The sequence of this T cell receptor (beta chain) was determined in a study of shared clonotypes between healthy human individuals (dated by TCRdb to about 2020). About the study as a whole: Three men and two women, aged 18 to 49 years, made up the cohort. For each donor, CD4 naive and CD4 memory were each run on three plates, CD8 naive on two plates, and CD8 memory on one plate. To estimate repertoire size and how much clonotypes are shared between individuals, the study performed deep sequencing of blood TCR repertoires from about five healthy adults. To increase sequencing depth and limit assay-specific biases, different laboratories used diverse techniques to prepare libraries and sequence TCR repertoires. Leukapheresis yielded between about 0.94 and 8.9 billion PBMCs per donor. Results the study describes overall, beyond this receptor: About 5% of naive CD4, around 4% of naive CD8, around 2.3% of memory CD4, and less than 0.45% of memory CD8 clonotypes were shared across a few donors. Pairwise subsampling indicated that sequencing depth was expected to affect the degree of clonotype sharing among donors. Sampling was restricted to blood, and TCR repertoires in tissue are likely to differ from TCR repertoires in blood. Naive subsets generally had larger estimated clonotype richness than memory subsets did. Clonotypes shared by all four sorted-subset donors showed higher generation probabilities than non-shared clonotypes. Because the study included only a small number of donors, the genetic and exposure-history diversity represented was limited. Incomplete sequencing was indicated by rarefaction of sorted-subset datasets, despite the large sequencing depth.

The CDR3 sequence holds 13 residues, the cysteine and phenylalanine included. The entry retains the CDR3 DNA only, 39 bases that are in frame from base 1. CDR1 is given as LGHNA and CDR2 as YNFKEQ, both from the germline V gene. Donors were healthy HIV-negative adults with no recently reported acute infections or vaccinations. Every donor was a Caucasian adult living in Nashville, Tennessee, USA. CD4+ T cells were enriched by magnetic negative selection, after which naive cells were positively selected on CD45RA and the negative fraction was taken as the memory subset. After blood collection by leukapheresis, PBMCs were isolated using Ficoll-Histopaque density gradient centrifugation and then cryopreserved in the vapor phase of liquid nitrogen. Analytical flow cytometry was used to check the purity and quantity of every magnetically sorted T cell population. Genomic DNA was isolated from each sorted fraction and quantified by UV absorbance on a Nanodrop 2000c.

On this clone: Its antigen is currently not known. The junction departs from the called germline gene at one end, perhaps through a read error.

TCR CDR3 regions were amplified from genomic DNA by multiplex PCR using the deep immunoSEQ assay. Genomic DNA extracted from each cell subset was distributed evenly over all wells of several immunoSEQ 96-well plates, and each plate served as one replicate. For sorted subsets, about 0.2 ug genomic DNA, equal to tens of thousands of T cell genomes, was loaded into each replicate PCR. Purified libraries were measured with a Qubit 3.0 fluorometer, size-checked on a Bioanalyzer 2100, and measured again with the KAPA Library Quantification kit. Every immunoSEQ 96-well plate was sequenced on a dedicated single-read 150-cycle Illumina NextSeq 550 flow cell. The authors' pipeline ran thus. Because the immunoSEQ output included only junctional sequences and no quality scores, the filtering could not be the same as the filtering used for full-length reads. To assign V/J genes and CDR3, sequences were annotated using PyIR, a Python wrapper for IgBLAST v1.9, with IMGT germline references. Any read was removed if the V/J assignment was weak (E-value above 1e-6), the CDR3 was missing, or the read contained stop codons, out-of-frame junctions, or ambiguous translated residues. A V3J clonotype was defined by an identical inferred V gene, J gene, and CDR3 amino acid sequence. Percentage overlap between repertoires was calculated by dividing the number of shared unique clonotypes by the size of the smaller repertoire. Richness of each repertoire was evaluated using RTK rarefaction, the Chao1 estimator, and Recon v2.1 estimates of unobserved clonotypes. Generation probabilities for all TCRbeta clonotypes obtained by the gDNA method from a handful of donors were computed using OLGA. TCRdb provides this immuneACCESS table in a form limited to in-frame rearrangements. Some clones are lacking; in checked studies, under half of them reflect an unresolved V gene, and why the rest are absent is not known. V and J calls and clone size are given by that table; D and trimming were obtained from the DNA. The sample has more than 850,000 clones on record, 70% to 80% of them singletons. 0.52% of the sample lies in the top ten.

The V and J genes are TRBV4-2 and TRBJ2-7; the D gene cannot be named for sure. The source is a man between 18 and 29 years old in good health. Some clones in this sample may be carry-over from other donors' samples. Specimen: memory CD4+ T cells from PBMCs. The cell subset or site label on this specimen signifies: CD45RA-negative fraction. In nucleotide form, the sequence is TGTGCCAGCAGCCAAGATCCTCCCTACGGGCAGTACTTC. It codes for CASSQDPPYGQYF.